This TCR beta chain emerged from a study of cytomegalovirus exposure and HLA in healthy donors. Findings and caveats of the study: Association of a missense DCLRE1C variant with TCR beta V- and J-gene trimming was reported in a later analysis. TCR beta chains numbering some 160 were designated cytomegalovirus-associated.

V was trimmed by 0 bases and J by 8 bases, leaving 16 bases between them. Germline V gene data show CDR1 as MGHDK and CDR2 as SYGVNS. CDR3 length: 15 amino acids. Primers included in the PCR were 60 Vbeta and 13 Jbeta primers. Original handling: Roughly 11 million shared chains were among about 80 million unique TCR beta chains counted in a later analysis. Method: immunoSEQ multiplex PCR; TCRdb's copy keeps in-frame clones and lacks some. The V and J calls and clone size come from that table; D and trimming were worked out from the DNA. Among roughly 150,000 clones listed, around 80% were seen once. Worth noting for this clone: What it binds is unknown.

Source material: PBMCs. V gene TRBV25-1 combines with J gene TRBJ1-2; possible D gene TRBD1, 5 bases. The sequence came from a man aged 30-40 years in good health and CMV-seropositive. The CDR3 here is CASSEYGTEGEGYTF. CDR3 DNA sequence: TGTGCCAGCAGTGAATATGGGACGGAGGGTGAAGGCTACACCTTC.